The 17 T cell receptor beta chains below were found in one sample sequenced in a study of regulatory T cells in long-lasting Graves disease. HTBI primers from iRepertoire and Arm-PCR of CDR3 regions yielded the TCR beta libraries. TCRdb re-analysed the multiplex PCR reads in MiXCR, keeping a single row per CDR3 protein. Counted here are 300,000 to 400,000 distinct CDR3 sequences, around 15% occurring once; the ten biggest clones make up 25% to 30%. Time point reported: newly diagnosed GD, antithyroid drugs for less than 3 months. PBMC-derived RNA was used for the TCR library. Another study also made use of these data, one on T cells in Graves' hyperthyroidism and ophthalmopathy.

The sample was peripheral blood mononuclear cells (PBMCs), taken at new diagnosis, from a patient treated with antithyroid drugs. The receptors were gathered from a man aged 40-50 years with Graves disease.

V gene TRBV29-1 combines with J gene TRBJ2-5; 7 bases fit TRBD2. The junction had 8 bases not matched to a gene; V was cut back by 1 base and J by 0 bases. CDR1 and CDR2 from the germline V gene are SQVTM and ANQGSEA. CDR3 size: 16 residues. DNA of the CDR3: TGCAGCGTTGAAGGGGACCGAGGGACTAACCAAGAGACCCAGTACTTC. Protein product: CSVEGDRGTNQETQYF.

This clonotype has more than one count but fewer than ten. No conserved phenylalanine or tryptophan ends this CDR3, so it is likely a read error. This sequence joins TRBV5-6 and TRBJ2-5; 10 bases match TRBD1. The CDR3 is made up of 15 amino acids. The trim removed 4 bases at V and 5 bases at J, leaving 8 bases unmatched. The germline gives CDR1 SGHDT, CDR2 YYEEEE. CDR3 sequence reads: CASSDSGTGDETQYS. CDR3 DNA sequence: TGTGCCAGCAGCGATTCCGGGACAGGGGACGAGACCCAGTACTCC.

The sample holds many counts of this clonotype. The gene calls are TRBV20-1 and TRBJ2-3; 16 positions agree with TRBD2. The CDR3 extends over 17 amino acids. V gave up 6 bases and J gave up 3 bases; unmatched junction bases: 9. Germline CDR1 and CDR2: DFQATT and SNEGSKA (reference sequence). DNA for the CDR3: TGCAGTGCAACCGGGACTAGCGGGGGGGGATTGACAGATACGCAGTATTTT. Translating it yields CSATGTSGGGLTDTQYF.

V gene TRBV3-1 combines with J gene TRBJ1-1; D uncertain. The V gene's germline CDR1 is LGHDT and CDR2 YNNKEL (reference sequence). This CDR3 region has 15 residues. V lost 1 base, J lost 4 bases, and 13 bases lay in between. Here the CDR3 DNA reads TGTGCCAGCAGCCAAGGCCCCTCTTTGGGCACTGAAGCTTTCTTT. Protein: CASSQGPSLGTEAFF.

This clonotype was counted at least ten times. The genes are TRBV6-1 and TRBJ2-1; 13 nucleotides agree with TRBD2. CDR1 and CDR2 (germline): MNHNS, SASEGT. With V trimmed by 4 bases and J by 4 bases, 1 base remained unmatched. The CDR3 spans 15 residues. The CDR3 DNA reads as TGTGCCAGCAGTGTACTAGCGGGGGGGTACAATGAGCAGTTCTTC. Its protein is CASSVLAGGYNEQFF.

This clonotype was counted many times. J is TRBJ2-7 and V is TRBV27; D might be TRBD2 (6 bases). With 2 bases removed from V and 6 bases from J, the gap between germline ends came to 8 bases. The CDR3 is made up of 12 amino acids. CDR1 and CDR2 (germline): MNHEY, SMNVEV (reference sequence). Written as DNA, the CDR3 is TGTGCCAGCAGTTTAATGGGGGGCGAGCAGTACTTC. It encodes CASSLMGGEQYF.

This clonotype appeared many times. The rearrangement joins TRBV6-2 or TRBV6-3 to TRBJ2-7; D may be TRBD1 or TRBD2 (5 bases each). Germline V gene data show CDR1 as MNHEY and CDR2 as SVGEGT. The CDR3 is 14 amino acids. The ends were cut back, 2 bases at V and 7 bases at J, with 15 bases in the middle. CDR3 nucleotides: TGTGCCAGCAGTTACCCCGGGACCTCGTGGGAGCAGTACTTC. This gives the protein CASSYPGTSWEQYF.

This clonotype has a count of ten or more. The chain is built from TRBV4-3 and TRBJ2-5; D is ambiguous. Per the germline V gene, CDR1 is LGHNA and CDR2 is YSLEER. The V end lost 1 base, the J end lost 1 base, and 4 bases lay between the germline ends. This CDR3 has 13 amino acids. CDR3 amino acids: CASSQALQETQYF. The DNA for the CDR3 is TGCGCCAGCAGCCAAGCCCTCCAAGAGACCCAGTACTTC.

The sample holds many counts of this clonotype. V and J are TRBV20-1 and TRBJ1-5; 7 bases line up with TRBD1. The CDR3 contains 14 residues. Germline V gives CDR1 DFQATT, CDR2 SNEGSKA (reference sequence). V shed 7 bases and J 4 bases; nucleotides not matched to a gene: 10. The DNA for the CDR3 is TGCAGTGTCCGAGGGGACAGTCCAAATCAGCCCCAGCATTTT. This sequence encodes CSVRGDSPNQPQHF.

Here the CDR3 reads CASNRDTQETQYF. For the CDR3, the DNA is TGTGCCAGCAACCGGGACACCCAAGAGACCCAGTACTTC. This chain links TRBV6-2 or TRBV6-3 with TRBJ2-5, with D possibly being TRBD1 (6 bases). V was trimmed by 7 bases and J by 1 base, leaving 10 bases between them. This CDR3 is built from 13 residues. Germline V CDR1 and CDR2: MNHEY, SVGEGT.

This clonotype was detected many times. Written as DNA, the CDR3 is TGTGCCAGCAGCTTTGGCCCGGGACAGTCCTACGAGCAGTACTTC. It codes for CASSFGPGQSYEQYF. V gene TRBV5-5 combines with J gene TRBJ2-7; 7 nucleotides agree with TRBD1. With 2 bases clipped from V and 1 base from J, the junction kept 6 bases outside the gene matches. The CDR3 sequence is 15 residues long. Germline lookup yields CDR1 SGHKS and CDR2 YYEKEE (reference sequence).

This clonotype was recorded a few times. This chain links TRBV28 with TRBJ2-2, with 11 bases fitting TRBD1. V lost 6 bases and J lost 4; bases outside the gene matches: 16. CDR3 length: 19 residues. The V gene's germline CDR1 is MDHEN and CDR2 SYDVKM. Here the CDR3 reads CASSLPRDRGWVGTGELFF. CDR3 nucleotide sequence: TGTGCCAGCAGCTTACCCCGGGACAGGGGGTGGGTTGGCACCGGGGAGCTGTTTTTT.

To note about this clonotype: A much larger clone sits a single nucleotide away, making a read error possible. The V gene is TRBV30, the J gene TRBJ2-7, with 8 bases fitting TRBD2. Unmatched junction bases numbered 4, after V lost 2 bases and J lost 4 bases. The germline gives CDR1 GTSNPN, CDR2 SVGIG (reference sequence). The CDR3 has 13 amino acids. CDR3 amino acids: CAWSRSGIYEQYF. The CDR3 nucleotides read TGTGCCTGGAGTCGTAGCGGGATATACGAGCAGTACTTC.

The sample holds many counts of this clonotype. This sequence joins TRBV27 and TRBJ2-1; the D is unclear. The CDR3 loop spans 15 amino acids. In germline, CDR1 is MNHEY, CDR2 SMNVEV (reference sequence). V lost 1 base, J lost 3 bases, and 10 bases lay in between. CDR3 region: CASSLLIGFYNEQFF. The CDR3 DNA follows: TGTGCCAGCAGTTTATTAATCGGGTTCTACAATGAGCAGTTCTTC.

This clonotype was observed at least ten times. The J gene is TRBJ2-7, the V gene TRBV30, with D tentatively TRBD2 (7 bases). Trimming pared 3 bases from V and 7 bases from J, leaving 13 bases between. CDR1 GTSNPN and CDR2 SVGIG come from the germline V gene (reference sequence). The CDR3 has 12 residues. The CDR3 DNA reads TGTGCCTGGAGCCTAGGGGGGGATGAGCAGTACTTC. Its protein product is CAWSLGGDEQYF. Looking up the rest from reference TRBV30 and TRBJ2-7 gives the full variable domain: SQTIHQWPATLVQPVGSPLSLECTVEGTSNPNLYWYRQAAGRGLQLLFYSVGIGQISSEVPQNLSASRPQDRQFILSSKKLLLSDSGFYLCAWSLGGDEQYFGPGTRLTVT.

This clonotype was seen ten or more times. The chain recombines TRBV7-2 with TRBJ2-7; tentative D call: TRBD1 (6 bases). In germline, CDR1 is SGHTA, CDR2 FQGNSA. V lost 1 base and J lost 4, with 11 bases in between. The CDR3 has 14 residues. The CDR3 coding sequence is TGTGCCAGCAGCTTAGTCGTGGGGGCTTACGAGCAGTACTTC. Its translation is CASSLVVGAYEQYF. The variable domain in full, with the rest retrieved from reference TRBV7-2 and TRBJ2-7, is GAGVSQSPSNKVTEKGKDVELRCDPISGHTALYWYRQSLGQGLEFLIYFQGNSAPDKSGLPSDRFSAERTGGSVSTLTIQRTQQEDSAVYLCASSLVVGAYEQYFGPGTRLTVT.

In its sample, this clonotype was seen many times. The chain links TRBV12-3 or TRBV12-4 to TRBJ1-2, with D tentatively TRBD1 (5 bases). The CDR3 has 13 amino acids. V lost 6 bases, J lost 4 bases, and 12 bases lay in between. CDR3 in DNA: TGTGCCAGCAGCCCCGGGAGGGGCTATGGCTACACCTTC. This gives the protein CASSPGRGYGYTF.